This T cell receptor (beta chain) emerged from a study of identical twins. This clonotype was seen many times. TCRdb ran MiXCR on the 5' RACE reads and lists one entry per CDR3 protein. This sample has approximately 600,000 distinct CDR3 sequences, with roughly 7.1% found just once. This CDR3 spans 16 amino acids. V was trimmed by 0 bases and J by 0 bases, leaving 13 bases between them. Germline V gives CDR1 SGHRS, CDR2 YFSETQ. The same data also contributed to another study, on yellow fever vaccine responses in identical twins.

The V gene is TRBV5-1, the J gene TRBJ2-7; perhaps TRBD2 as D (5 bases). Sequenced sample: PBMCs. The receptor was derived from a woman aged 18-29 years in good health. The CDR3 here is CASSLETGGSSYEQYF. DNA of the CDR3: TGCGCCAGCAGCTTGGAGACTGGTGGGAGCTCCTACGAGCAGTACTTC.